This TCR beta chain was sequenced in a study of molecular identifiers for immune sequencing clone quantification. Sorting captured naive CD8 T cells as CD8+CD4-CCR7+CD45RA+. Germline V gives CDR1 SGHVS, CDR2 FNYEAQ. The CDR3 covers 15 residues. Each CDR3 protein is one row after TCRdb ran MiXCR on the PCR reads. In the table there are 460,000 or so distinct CDR3 sequences, about a fifth of which are singletons. General study points: Underestimation of highly expanded clone sizes could arise where identical TCR molecules share a barcode.

Of note for this clonotype: Its matching antigen is unknown. At one end, the junction sequence differs from germline, possibly due to a read error.

This TCR came from a human donor in good health. Some libraries in this study had Jurkat cell RNA spiked in. The specimen was naive CD8+ T cells from blood, with Jurkat cell RNA spiked in. Subset defined: FACS-sorted CD8+CD4-CCR7+CD45RA+ naive T cells. The V call is TRBV7-6, the J call TRBJ2-5; 11 nucleotides agree with TRBD2. The CDR3 is CASSEGLAAQGTQYF. For the CDR3, the DNA is TGTGCCAGCAGTGAGGGACTAGCGGCCCAAGGGACCCAGTACTTC.